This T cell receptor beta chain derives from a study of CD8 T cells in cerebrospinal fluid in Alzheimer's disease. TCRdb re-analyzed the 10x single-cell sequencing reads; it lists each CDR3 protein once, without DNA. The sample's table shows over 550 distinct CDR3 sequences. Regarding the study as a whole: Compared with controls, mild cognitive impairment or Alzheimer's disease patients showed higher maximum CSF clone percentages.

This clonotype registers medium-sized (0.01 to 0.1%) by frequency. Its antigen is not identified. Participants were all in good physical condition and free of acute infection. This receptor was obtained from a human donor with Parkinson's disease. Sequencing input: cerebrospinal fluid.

CDR3 sequence reads: CASSFLGRVYEQYF. The chain joins TRBV12-3 or TRBV12-4 to TRBJ2-7. The CDR3 consists of 14 residues.